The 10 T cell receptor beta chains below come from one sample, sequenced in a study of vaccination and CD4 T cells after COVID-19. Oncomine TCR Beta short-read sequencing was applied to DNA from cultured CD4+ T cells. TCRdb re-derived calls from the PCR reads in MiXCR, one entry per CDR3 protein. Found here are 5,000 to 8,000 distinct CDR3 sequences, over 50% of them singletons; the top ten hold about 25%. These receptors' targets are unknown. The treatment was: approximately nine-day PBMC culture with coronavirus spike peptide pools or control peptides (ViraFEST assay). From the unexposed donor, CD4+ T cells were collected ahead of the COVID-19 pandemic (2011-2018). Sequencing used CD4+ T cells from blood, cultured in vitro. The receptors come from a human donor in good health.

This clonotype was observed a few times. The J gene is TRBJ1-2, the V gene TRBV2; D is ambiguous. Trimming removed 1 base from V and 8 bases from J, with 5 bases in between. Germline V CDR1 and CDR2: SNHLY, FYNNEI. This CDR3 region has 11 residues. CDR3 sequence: CASSEVSGYTF. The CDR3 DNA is TGTGCCAGCAGTGAAGTAAGCGGCTACACCTTC.

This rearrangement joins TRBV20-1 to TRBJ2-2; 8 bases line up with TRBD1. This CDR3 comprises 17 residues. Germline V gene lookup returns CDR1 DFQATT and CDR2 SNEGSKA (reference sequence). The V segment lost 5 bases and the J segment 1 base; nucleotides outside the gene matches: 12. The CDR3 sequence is CSAHEGQGARNTGELFF. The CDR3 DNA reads TGCAGTGCTCATGAAGGACAGGGAGCGAGGAACACCGGGGAGCTGTTTTTT.

The CDR3 DNA is TGTGCCACCAGTGACTACTGGGGGGGCTACACCTTC. As protein: CATSDYWGGYTF. The chain uses TRBV24-1 and TRBJ1-2, with D possibly being TRBD1 (5 bases). Germline-derived CDR1 and CDR2 are KGHDR and SFDVKD. Trimming shortened V by 4 bases and J by 8 bases, and 10 bases separated the two germline ends. The CDR3 extends over 12 amino acids.

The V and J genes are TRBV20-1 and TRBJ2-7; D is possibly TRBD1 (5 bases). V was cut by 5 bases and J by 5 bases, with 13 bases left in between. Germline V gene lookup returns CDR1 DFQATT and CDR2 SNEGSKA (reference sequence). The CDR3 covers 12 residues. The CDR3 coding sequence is TGCAGTGCTTGGGGCCAGTCCCACGAGCAGTACTTC. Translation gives CSAWGQSHEQYF.

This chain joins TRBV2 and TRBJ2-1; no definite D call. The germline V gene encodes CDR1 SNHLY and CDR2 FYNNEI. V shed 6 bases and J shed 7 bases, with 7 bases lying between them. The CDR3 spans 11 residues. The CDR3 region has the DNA TGTGCCAGCAGCGGCCTGAATGAGCAGTTCTTC. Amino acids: CASSGLNEQFF.

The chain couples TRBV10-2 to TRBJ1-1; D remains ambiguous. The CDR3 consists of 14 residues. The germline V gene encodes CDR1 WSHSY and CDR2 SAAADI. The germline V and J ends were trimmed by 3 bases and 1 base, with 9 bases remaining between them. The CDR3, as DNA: TGCGCCAGCAGTGATCCGTGGACGAACACTGAAGCTTTCTTT. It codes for CASSDPWTNTEAFF.

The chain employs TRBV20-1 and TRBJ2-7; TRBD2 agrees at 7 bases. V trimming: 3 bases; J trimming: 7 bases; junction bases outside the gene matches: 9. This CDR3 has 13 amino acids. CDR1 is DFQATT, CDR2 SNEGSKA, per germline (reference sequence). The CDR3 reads CSARYPAGWEQYF. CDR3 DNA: TGCAGTGCTAGGTACCCAGCGGGGTGGGAGCAGTACTTC.

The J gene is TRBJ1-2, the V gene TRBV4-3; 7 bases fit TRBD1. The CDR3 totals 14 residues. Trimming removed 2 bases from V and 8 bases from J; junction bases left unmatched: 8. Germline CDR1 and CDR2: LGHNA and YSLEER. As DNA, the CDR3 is TGCGCCAGCAGCCAAACAAACAGGGGAGCCGGCTACACCTTC. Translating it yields CASSQTNRGAGYTF.

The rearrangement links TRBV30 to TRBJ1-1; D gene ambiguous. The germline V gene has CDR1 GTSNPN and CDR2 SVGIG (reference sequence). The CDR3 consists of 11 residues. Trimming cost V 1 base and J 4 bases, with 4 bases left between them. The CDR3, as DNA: TGTGCCTGGAGTGGCTTCACTGAAGCTTTCTTT. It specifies CAWSGFTEAFF. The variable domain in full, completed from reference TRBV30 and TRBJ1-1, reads SQTIHQWPATLVQPVGSPLSLECTVEGTSNPNLYWYRQAAGRGLQLLFYSVGIGQISSEVPQNLSASRPQDRQFILSSKKLLLSDSGFYLCAWSGFTEAFFGQGTRLTVV.

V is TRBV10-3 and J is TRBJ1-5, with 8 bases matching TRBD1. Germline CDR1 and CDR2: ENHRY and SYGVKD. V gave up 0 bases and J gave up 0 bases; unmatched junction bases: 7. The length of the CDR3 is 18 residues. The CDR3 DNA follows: TGTGCCATCAGTGAGTCGACAGGGGCAACTGATAGCAATCAGCCCCAGCATTTT. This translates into CAISESTGATDSNQPQHF.